Shown below are 6 T cell receptor beta chains from a single sample sequenced in a study of T-cell reconstitution after alpha-beta-depleted transplantation in children. Unique molecular identifiers were used to barcode this TCRbeta library. A single record per CDR3 protein comes from TCRdb applying MiXCR to the PCR reads. The sample includes a few hundred thousand distinct CDR3 sequences, approximately 30% of them seen just once. The starting material was PBMCs, obtained before TCRalphabeta/CD19-depleted stem cell transplant. The receptors were gathered from a boy younger than two with Wiskott-Aldrich syndrome, due to receive a stem cell transplant.

This clonotype has only a few counts. The rearrangement uses TRBV30 and TRBJ2-7; 12 bases map to TRBD2. The V gene's germline CDR1 is GTSNPN and CDR2 SVGIG (reference sequence). The junction had 10 bases not matched to a gene; V was cut back by 1 base and J by 9 bases. This CDR3 is 15 amino acids long. The CDR3: CAWSAGTSGLYRQYF. The CDR3 nucleotides are TGTGCCTGGAGTGCAGGGACTAGCGGGTTGTATAGGCAGTACTTC.

This clonotype was found a few times. The genes are TRBV7-2 and TRBJ1-4; a possible D gene is TRBD1 (6 bases). Germline CDR1 SGHTA, CDR2 FQGNSA. This CDR3 comprises 14 residues. The ends were cut back, 0 bases at V and 7 bases at J, with 9 bases in the middle. This CDR3 is CASSLAQGREKLFF. The CDR3 DNA follows: TGTGCCAGCAGCTTAGCGCAGGGGCGTGAAAAACTGTTTTTT.

The chain couples TRBV28 to TRBJ1-6, with D maybe TRBD1 (6 bases). Germline V CDR1 and CDR2: MDHEN, SYDVKM. The CDR3 contains 16 residues. The V and J ends lost 2 bases and 7 bases respectively, with 15 bases between them. The CDR3 spells CASSLEPGAGNSPLHF. Written as DNA, the CDR3 is TGTGCCAGCAGTTTAGAACCGGGGGCAGGCAATTCACCCCTCCACTTT.

There are a few counts of this clonotype. The chain employs TRBV19 and TRBJ2-7, with D perhaps matching TRBD1 (6 bases). This CDR3 is built from 15 residues. Trimming stripped 4 bases from V and 1 base from J, with 14 bases between. Germline-derived CDR1 and CDR2 are LNHDA and SQIVND (reference sequence). Here the CDR3 DNA reads TGTGCCAGTAGTACGGCCAGGGGAAGGTCCTACGAGCAGTACTTC. This sequence encodes CASSTARGRSYEQYF.

The rearrangement links TRBV4-1 to TRBJ2-1; TRBD2 matches at 11 bases. Germline V lookup: CDR1 MGHRA, CDR2 YSYEKL. The CDR3 is 15 residues long. Losses at the gene ends were 1 base for V and 9 bases for J; bases not matched to a gene: 5. CDR3 in DNA: TGCGCCAGCAGCCAAGGATCGGGACTAGCGGTTGAGCAGTTCTTC. This encodes CASSQGSGLAVEQFF.

This chain connects TRBV5-1 to TRBJ2-2; 8 bases are a match to TRBD2. The ends lost 2 bases at V and 4 bases at J; junction bases unmatched: 4. The CDR3 runs to 15 residues. The germline gives CDR1 SGHRS, CDR2 YFSETQ. Here the CDR3 reads CASSFSGGTTGELFF. The CDR3 bases are TGCGCCAGCAGCTTCAGCGGGGGAACCACCGGGGAGCTGTTTTTT.